This T cell receptor beta chain emerged from a study of blood T cell repertoires in COVID-19. Sequencing was performed with immunoSEQ multiplex PCR; in TCRdb, only in-frame clones are kept and a portion is missing. Here the sample spans about 67,000 clones, 85% to 90% being singletons. Germline loops: CDR1 SGDLS, CDR2 YYNGEE. This CDR3 spans 10 amino acids. The chain couples TRBV9 to TRBJ1-1; the D is unclear. The clonotype comes from a man aged 45-65 years with active COVID-19. The sequencing sample was made of peripheral blood. The CDR3 bases are TGTGACAAGTCGAACACTGAAGCTTTCTTT. Its translation is CDKSNTEAFF.